This T cell receptor (beta chain) was obtained from a study of CD8+ T cells in alopecia areata. CDR1 and CDR2 (germline): SQVTM, ANQGSEA. The V gene lost 4 bases and the J gene lost 2 bases, with 9 bases spanning the gap. The CDR3 length is 12 residues. Turning to this clone: Its antigen remains unknown.

Study-wide results and limits: Against the mouse data, patients shared TCRs less clearly, possibly for HLA reasons. Scalp sample data also include resident alphabeta T cells from normal skin. Researchers report lesional scalp, most notably alopecia totalis/universalis, outstripped normal scalp in clonality.

RNA was isolated and reverse transcribed to cDNA, the sequencing template. Libraries were prepared by immunoSEQ multiplex PCR; TCRdb keeps only in-frame clonotypes and omits some of them. Of more than 90,000 clones in the sample, roughly two thirds were seen once. The rearrangement joins TRBV29-1 to TRBJ2-7; possible D gene TRBD1, 6 bases. The receptor was derived from a human donor in good health. The sequencing input was CD4+ T cells sorted from blood. This CDR3 reads CSVGDRPYEQYF. The CDR3 DNA reads as TGCAGCGTTGGAGACAGGCCCTACGAGCAGTACTTC.